These 24 T cell receptor beta chains share one sample of origin, sequenced in a study of CD8+ T cells in alopecia areata. cDNA reverse transcribed from extracted RNA served as the sequencing template. The data were produced by immunoSEQ multiplex PCR, yet TCRdb's version contains in-frame clones alone and is incomplete. The sample shows around 190,000 clones, approximately 53% of them seen only once. Sequenced material: CD8+ T cells sorted from blood. These receptors were obtained from a human donor in good health.

This clone has only a few counts. The CDR3 spells CSGRMTDTQYF. The DNA for the CDR3 is TGCAGCGGCCGAATGACAGATACGCAGTATTTT. V gene TRBV29-1 combines with J gene TRBJ2-3; unclear D gene. The CDR3 is 11 amino acids. Trimming left V 7 bases short and J 3 bases short, with 8 bases between. Germline CDR1 and CDR2: SQVTM and ANQGSEA.

In its sample, this clone was seen a few times. The gene calls are TRBV20-1 and TRBJ1-1; D gene unclear. The V gene's germline CDR1 is DFQATT and CDR2 SNEGSKA (reference sequence). This CDR3 contains 11 residues. V was trimmed by 6 bases and J by 3 bases, leaving 8 bases between them. This chain's CDR3 is CSASEDTEAFF. The DNA for the CDR3 is TGCAGTGCCAGTGAGGACACTGAAGCTTTCTTT.

This clone was counted a single time. The gene calls are TRBV5-4 and TRBJ1-2, with 7 bases fitting TRBD1. The V segment lost 0 bases and the J segment 5 bases; nucleotides outside the gene matches: 7. The germline V gene encodes CDR1 SGHNT and CDR2 YYREEE (reference sequence). This CDR3 is built from 15 residues. CDR3 nucleotides: TGTGCCAGCAGCTTGGCGGCAGGGGGGGCGTATGGCTACACCTTC. Its protein product is CASSLAAGGAYGYTF. Filled out from reference TRBV5-4 and TRBJ1-2, the complete variable domain reads ETGVTQSPTHLIKTRGQQVTLRCSSQSGHNTVSWYQQALGQGPQFIFQYYREEENGRGNFPPRFSGLQFPNYSSELNVNALELDDSALYLCASSLAAGGAYGYTFGSGTRLTVV.

The rearrangement uses TRBV29-1 and TRBJ1-2; possibly TRBD1 for D (5 bases). Germline values: CDR1 SQVTM, CDR2 ANQGSEA. This CDR3 has 11 amino acids. Trimming stripped 7 bases from V and 8 bases from J, with 14 bases between. The CDR3 DNA reads TGCAGCGCTACCCGGGGCGGCGGCTACACCTTC. This codes for CSATRGGGYTF.

This rearrangement joins TRBV5-6 to TRBJ2-5; D gene unclear. The V end was cut by 0 bases, the J end by 1 base, with 7 bases between. The CDR3 sequence is 14 residues long. The germline CDR1 and CDR2 sequences are SGHDT and YYEEEE. The CDR3: CASSLVHSQETQYF. As DNA, the CDR3 is TGTGCCAGCAGCTTGGTGCACAGCCAAGAGACCCAGTACTTC.

The chain is built from TRBV29-1 and TRBJ1-1; 7 nucleotides match TRBD1. CDR3 size: 12 residues. J was trimmed by 6 bases and V by 7 bases; bases with no gene match: 8. Germline V gives CDR1 SQVTM, CDR2 ANQGSEA. This CDR3 is CSAAPTGSEAFF. The CDR3 DNA follows: TGCAGCGCCGCTCCGACAGGGTCTGAAGCTTTCTTT.

This chain links TRBV29-1 with TRBJ1-2, with TRBD1 matching over 11 bases. Germline V gives CDR1 SQVTM, CDR2 ANQGSEA. CDR3 size: 15 residues. Unmatched junction bases numbered 8, after V lost 3 bases and J lost 5 bases. CDR3 protein: CSVEPGQGAGYGYTF. The CDR3 nucleotides read TGCAGCGTTGAGCCTGGACAGGGGGCAGGGTATGGCTACACCTTC.

In its sample, this clone was seen once. This chain connects TRBV4-1 to TRBJ2-1, with D perhaps TRBD2 (6 bases). The CDR3 runs 15 residues. The V end was cut by 1 base, the J end by 8 bases, with 15 bases between. Germline V gene sequence: CDR1 MGHRA, CDR2 YSYEKL. The CDR3 protein is CASSQVGGVGDEQFF. As DNA, the CDR3 is TGCGCCAGCAGCCAAGTTGGAGGGGTGGGCGATGAGCAGTTCTTC.

This clone was counted between two and nine times. The chain couples TRBV23-1 to TRBJ2-2; D perhaps matches TRBD1 (5 bases). TRBV23-1 is marked as an open reading frame, function uncertain. Trimming removed 2 bases at V and 7 bases at J, with 14 bases between. CDR3 length equals 15 residues. CDR3 bases: TGCGCCAGCAGTCAAGTTTGCAGGGCGAGCGGGGAGCTGTTTTTT. This codes for CASSQVCRASGELFF.

The J gene is TRBJ2-3, the V gene TRBV29-1; 8 positions agree with TRBD2. From germline, CDR1 is SQVTM and CDR2 ANQGSEA. J lost 4 bases, V lost 7 bases, and 7 bases had no gene match. There are 13 residues in the CDR3. CDR3 nucleotide sequence: TGCAGCGCCGCTCGGGGGGGGGCAGATACGCAGTATTTT. This sequence encodes CSAARGGADTQYF.

The rearrangement joins TRBV5-1 to TRBJ2-7; D unresolved. Trimming stripped 1 base from V and 6 bases from J, with 11 bases between. The germline gives CDR1 SGHRS, CDR2 YFSETQ. The CDR3 is 13 residues long. CDR3 sequence reads: CASSLRQLGEQYF. CDR3 coding DNA: TGCGCCAGCAGCTTGCGGCAGCTCGGCGAGCAGTACTTC.

Only a few counts were recorded for this clone. J is TRBJ1-4 and V is TRBV27; D ambiguous. Trimming took off 5 bases at V and 8 bases at J, with 15 bases between the two ends. Germline V gene data show CDR1 as MNHEY and CDR2 as SMNVEV (reference sequence). The CDR3 contains 14 residues. Here the CDR3 DNA reads TGTGCCAGCAGTCAAATCTCCAACCAGGAAAAACTGTTTTTT. It specifies CASSQISNQEKLFF.

J is TRBJ2-7 and V is TRBV5-1; 7 nucleotides match TRBD1. The V gene end was trimmed by 4 bases and the J gene end by 2 bases; junction bases not matched to a gene: 9. The CDR3 extends over 15 amino acids. The germline gives CDR1 SGHRS, CDR2 YFSETQ. CDR3 DNA sequence: TGCGCCAGCAGCGCTTCAAGGACAGGAGCCTACGAGCAGTACTTC. This encodes CASSASRTGAYEQYF.

This clone was seen only a few times. V is TRBV29-1 and J is TRBJ2-6; TRBD1 matches at 10 bases. The CDR3 contains 16 residues. V dropped 5 bases and J dropped 3; count of bases not matched to a gene: 7. Germline V CDR1 and CDR2: SQVTM, ANQGSEA. CDR3 in DNA: TGCAGCGTTTCCGACAGGGGGCGTAGTGGGGCCAACGTCCTGACTTTC. Amino acid sequence: CSVSDRGRSGANVLTF.

This clone has a handful of counts. This chain links TRBV29-1 with TRBJ1-2; TRBD1 is a possible D gene (5 bases). Germline V gene lookup returns CDR1 SQVTM and CDR2 ANQGSEA. The CDR3 is 14 residues long. V was trimmed by 4 bases and J by 6 bases, leaving 18 bases between them. The CDR3 DNA is TGCAGCGTTGGCCTACGGGGGTCGACGGATGGCTACACCTTC. It translates to CSVGLRGSTDGYTF.

V usage is TRBV6-6 and J usage is TRBJ2-5; 8 nucleotides align to TRBD1. The CDR3 length is 15 residues. After removal of 8 bases from V and 5 bases from J, the junction contained 13 bases not matched to a gene. Germline CDR1 reads MNHNY; CDR2 reads SVGAGI (reference sequence). The CDR3 nucleotides read TGTGCCAGCGGCTGGGACAGGAACAGAGTGGAGACCCAGTACTTC. It yields the protein CASGWDRNRVETQYF.

The rearrangement uses TRBV19 and TRBJ1-5, with D possibly matching TRBD1 (5 bases). The length of the CDR3 is 17 residues. The ends were cut back, 3 bases at V and 6 bases at J, with 21 bases in the middle. From germline, CDR1 is LNHDA and CDR2 SQIVND (reference sequence). CDR3 amino acids: CASSIFDRGEAGQPQHF. CDR3 DNA: TGTGCCAGTAGTATCTTCGACAGAGGCGAAGCTGGTCAGCCCCAGCATTTT.

V usage is TRBV11-3 and J usage is TRBJ2-1; D tentatively fits TRBD1 or TRBD2 (6 bases each). V was pared by 3 bases and J by 7 bases, with 10 bases between. From germline, CDR1 is SGHNT and CDR2 YENEEA. The CDR3 spans 13 residues. In DNA form, the CDR3 reads TGTGCCAGCAGCTTCGGGGGCGGGAATGAGCAGTTCTTC. Amino acids: CASSFGGGNEQFF.

CDR3 loop: CASSLFFGNPYEQYF. The CDR3 DNA sequence: TGTGCCAGCAGTTTATTCTTCGGGAATCCCTACGAGCAGTACTTC. This chain connects TRBV27 to TRBJ2-7; perhaps TRBD2 as D (5 bases). Trimming shortened V by 1 base and J by 2 bases, and 12 bases separated the two germline ends. This CDR3 is 15 amino acids long. From germline, CDR1 is MNHEY and CDR2 SMNVEV (reference sequence).

The V gene is TRBV4-1, the J gene TRBJ1-4; D is uncertain. Germline-derived CDR1 and CDR2 are MGHRA and YSYEKL. The CDR3 totals 13 residues. The V end lost 1 base, the J end lost 8 bases, and 8 bases lay between the germline ends. CDR3 loop: CASSQGPGEKLFF. In nucleotides, the CDR3 is TGCGCCAGCAGCCAAGGTCCCGGGGAAAAACTGTTTTTT.

The sample holds a few counts of this clone. The CDR3 is CASSQEGRGVYGYTF. The CDR3 nucleotides read TGCGCCAGCAGCCAAGAAGGCAGGGGGGTATACGGCTACACCTTC. This sequence joins TRBV4-1 and TRBJ1-2; TRBD1 matches 7 bases. V trimming: 0 bases; J trimming: 8 bases; junction bases outside the gene matches: 9. Germline loops: CDR1 MGHRA, CDR2 YSYEKL. The CDR3 covers 15 residues.

The rearrangement joins TRBV11-2 to TRBJ2-7; D is perhaps TRBD2 (5 bases). This CDR3 spans 13 amino acids. CDR1 is SGHAT, CDR2 FQNNGV, per germline. V gave up 1 base and J gave up 7 bases, with 11 bases separating them. The CDR3 DNA follows: TGTGCCAGCAGCTTAGGGCTGAGGGAAGAGCAGTACTTC. Translation: CASSLGLREEQYF.

Only a few counts were recorded for this clone. The chain combines TRBV7-9 with TRBJ2-1, with unresolved D. Germline CDR1 is SEHNR and CDR2 is FQNEAQ (reference sequence). V shed 4 bases and J shed 4 bases, with 17 bases lying between them. This CDR3 is 16 amino acids long. The CDR3 region has the DNA TGTGCCAGCAGCTCCCAGGTCTCGGAGACTTACAATGAGCAGTTCTTC. This codes for CASSSQVSETYNEQFF. The variable domain in full, with the rest retrieved from reference TRBV7-9 and TRBJ2-1, is DTGVSQNPRHKITKRGQNVTFRCDPISEHNRLYWYRQTLGQGPEFLTYFQNEAQLEKSRLLSDRFSAERPKGSFSTLEIQRTEQGDSAMYLCASSSQVSETYNEQFFGPGTRLTVL.

The rearrangement links TRBV29-1 to TRBJ2-7; 7 bases agree with TRBD1. The CDR3 is 13 amino acids. The germline gives CDR1 SQVTM, CDR2 ANQGSEA. V was clipped by 4 bases and J by 1 base; unmatched bases: 4. In DNA, the CDR3 is TGCAGCGTTGGAAAACAGGGGTCCTACGAGCAGTACTTC. This encodes CSVGKQGSYEQYF.